The 30 T cell receptor beta chains reported below all come from one sample, sequenced in a study of CD8 T cells in Susac syndrome. Random hexamers primed reverse transcription of about 0.45 to 1 ug RNA. TCRdb re-analysed the immunoSEQ multiplex PCR reads in MiXCR, keeping a single row per CDR3 protein. The top ten clones hold approximately 0.1% of a sample with under 200,000 distinct CDR3 sequences, approximately 96% of them seen once. The sample comprised CD4+ T cells from PBMCs. The receptors stem from a human donor with Susac syndrome.

V and J are TRBV6-5 and TRBJ2-7, with TRBD2 as a possible D gene (6 bases). This CDR3 spans 11 amino acids. Trimming pared 2 bases from V and 7 bases from J, leaving 6 bases between. The germline gives CDR1 MNHEY, CDR2 SVGAGI. The CDR3 coding sequence is TGTGCCAGCAGTTACGGGGGGGAGCAGTACTTC. Its protein is CASSYGGEQYF.

This clonotype was seen a handful of times. The chain has TRBV7-7 and TRBJ2-5, with 9 positions matching TRBD1. The trim removed 8 bases at V and 5 bases at J, leaving 3 bases unmatched. The CDR3 has 12 residues. CDR1 is SSHAT, CDR2 FNYEAQ, per germline (reference sequence). The CDR3 DNA follows: TGTGCCAGCGGGACAGGGTGGGAGACCCAGTACTTC. Protein product: CASGTGWETQYF. The full variable domain, in which reference TRBV7-7 and TRBJ2-5 provide the parts outside the CDR3, is GAGVSQSPRYKVTKRGQDVTLRCDPISSHATLYWYQQALGQGPEFLTYFNYEAQPDKSGLPSDRFSAERPEGSISTLTIQRTEQRDSAMYRCASGTGWETQYFGPGTRLLVL.

This clonotype appeared a single time. V usage is TRBV5-4 and J usage is TRBJ2-7, with 12 nucleotides matching TRBD1. The CDR3 has 17 amino acids. Germline CDR1 SGHNT, CDR2 YYREEE (reference sequence). V trimming: 0 bases; J trimming: 4 bases; junction bases outside the gene matches: 8. This chain's CDR3 is CASSLAPTGQGAYEQYF. CDR3 nucleotide sequence: TGTGCCAGCAGCTTGGCCCCTACGGGACAGGGGGCTTACGAGCAGTACTTC.

The chain joins TRBV7-2 to TRBJ1-2; D gene uncertain. The CDR3 spans 16 residues. From germline, CDR1 is SGHTA and CDR2 FQGNSA. The V gene lost 0 bases and the J gene lost 7 bases, with 18 bases spanning the gap. The CDR3 DNA reads TGTGCCAGCAGCTTAGCGCTGGCCGGGAGGCTGAGTGGCTACACCTTC. It specifies CASSLALAGRLSGYTF.

The gene calls are TRBV29-1 and TRBJ1-2; D might be TRBD1 (5 bases). The CDR3 extends over 12 amino acids. V lost 4 bases and J lost 2, with 8 bases in between. The V gene's germline CDR1 is SQVTM and CDR2 ANQGSEA. DNA of the CDR3: TGCAGCGTTGGGGGGGAGAACTATGGCTACACCTTC. Its translation: CSVGGENYGYTF.

CDR3 sequence reads: CAWRPDGYNQPQHF. CDR3 sequence (DNA): TGTGCCTGGAGGCCGGACGGATACAATCAGCCCCAGCATTTT. The chain links TRBV30 to TRBJ1-5; the D is unclear. CDR3 length: 14 amino acids. Germline V lookup: CDR1 GTSNPN, CDR2 SVGIG (reference sequence). The V gene lost 3 bases and the J gene lost 3 bases, with 12 bases spanning the gap.

The J gene is TRBJ1-5, the V gene TRBV9; D remains unclear. V lost 0 bases and J 5 bases, leaving 12 bases between the germline ends. Germline CDR1 SGDLS, CDR2 YYNGEE. The CDR3 is 15 amino acids. DNA for the CDR3: TGTGCCAGCAGCGTAGATCCCGGAGAGGATCAGCCCCAGCATTTT. Its translation: CASSVDPGEDQPQHF.

The chain uses TRBV20-1 and TRBJ2-7, with 10 bases aligning to TRBD1. This CDR3 spans 14 amino acids. The germline CDR1 and CDR2 sequences are DFQATT and SNEGSKA (reference sequence). The junction had 11 bases not matched to a gene; V was cut back by 5 bases and J by 7 bases. In DNA, the CDR3 is TGCAGTGCTTCTACCGGGACAGGGGCTCAAGAGCAGTACTTC. It specifies CSASTGTGAQEQYF.

This chain uses TRBV30 with TRBJ1-4; no reliable D call. CDR1 and CDR2 (germline): GTSNPN, SVGIG (reference sequence). This CDR3 contains 14 residues. V was clipped by 0 bases and J by 8 bases, with 13 bases between them. CDR3 in amino acids: CAWSVRGRSEKLFF. The CDR3 DNA follows: TGTGCCTGGAGTGTACGAGGGCGTAGCGAAAAACTGTTTTTT.

This clonotype appeared once. V and J are TRBV25-1 and TRBJ1-1; D remains unclear. V lost 1 base, J lost 9 bases, and 12 bases lay in between. Germline-derived CDR1 and CDR2 are MGHDK and SYGVNS. This CDR3 contains 13 residues. The CDR3 loop reads CASSESGRAKAFF. CDR3 coding DNA: TGTGCCAGCAGTGAATCCGGAAGAGCCAAAGCTTTCTTT.

The gene calls are TRBV4-2 and TRBJ1-5, with D possibly matching TRBD1 (6 bases). In germline, CDR1 is LGHNA, CDR2 YNFKEQ. The CDR3 spans 15 residues. V was clipped by 1 base and J by 5 bases, with 12 bases between them. The CDR3 loop is CASSQVWDIDQPQHF. The CDR3 coding sequence is TGTGCCAGCAGCCAAGTTTGGGACATTGATCAGCCCCAGCATTTT.

V and J are TRBV20-1 and TRBJ2-3; 8 bases are a match to TRBD2. Germline CDR1 DFQATT, CDR2 SNEGSKA (reference sequence). V was pared by 6 bases and J by 0 bases, with 11 bases of the junction left unmatched. This CDR3 spans 16 amino acids. This CDR3 reads CSAQSGGGPSTDTQYF. The CDR3 region has the DNA TGCAGTGCCCAGTCCGGGGGGGGACCTAGCACAGATACGCAGTATTTT.

Notes on this clonotype: The junction departs from the called germline gene at one end, perhaps through a read error. CDR3 sequence reads: CAGSWGGTYGYTF. Here the CDR3 DNA reads TGTGCCGGCAGTTGGGGAGGGACGTATGGCTACACCTTC. V gene TRBV6-5 combines with J gene TRBJ1-2, with D tentatively TRBD1 (5 bases). The CDR3 runs 13 residues. The germline CDR1 and CDR2 sequences are MNHEY and SVGAGI.

V gene TRBV3-1 combines with J gene TRBJ2-3, with 8 positions matching TRBD2. The germline CDR1 and CDR2 sequences are LGHDT and YNNKEL (reference sequence). V was clipped by 1 base and J by 4 bases; unmatched bases: 16. This CDR3 contains 19 residues. The CDR3 nucleotides are TGTGCCAGCAGCCAAGCCCCCCCACTAGCGGCGGCGTCCCCAGATACGCAGTATTTT. Encoded protein: CASSQAPPLAAASPDTQYF.

The rearrangement joins TRBV20-1 to TRBJ2-5; 12 bases are shared with TRBD2. CDR1 is DFQATT and CDR2 is SNEGSKA in the germline V gene (reference sequence). The CDR3 runs to 17 residues. CDR3 loop: CSARSTSGGQLQETQYF. The CDR3 DNA is TGCAGCGCTCGTTCCACTAGCGGGGGGCAACTCCAAGAGACCCAGTACTTC.

The V call is TRBV10-3, the J call TRBJ2-2, with D maybe TRBD1 (5 bases). The CDR3 is made up of 15 amino acids. The germline gives CDR1 ENHRY, CDR2 SYGVKD. Trimming stripped 4 bases from V and 6 bases from J, with 15 bases between. The CDR3 DNA reads as TGTGCCATCAGTGCCCAGGCAGGGTTGTCCGGGGAGCTGTTTTTT. Protein product: CAISAQAGLSGELFF.

V gene TRBV5-1 combines with J gene TRBJ2-7; 8 positions match TRBD1. The CDR3 has 16 amino acids. Trimming took 4 bases from V and 7 from J; bases not matched to a gene: 16. The germline CDR1 and CDR2 sequences are SGHRS and YFSETQ. The CDR3: CASSIGDGQGLREQYF. In DNA form, the CDR3 reads TGCGCCAGCAGCATTGGGGATGGACAGGGTCTGAGGGAGCAGTACTTC.

The chain couples TRBV28 to TRBJ2-3; D is unclear. Looked up from germline, CDR1 is MDHEN and CDR2 is SYDVKM. This CDR3 has 13 residues. V lost 8 bases and J lost 2, with 11 bases in between. In DNA, the CDR3 is TGTGCCAGCCTAAACCTGGACACAGATACGCAGTATTTT. Its translation is CASLNLDTDTQYF.

The rearrangement joins TRBV23-1 to TRBJ2-1, with D hard to call. TRBV23-1 has ORF status, its function being uncertain. This CDR3 comprises 16 residues. The V gene lost 5 bases and the J gene lost 0 bases, with 14 bases spanning the gap. The CDR3 loop reads CASSSKRVGSYNEQFF. For the CDR3, the DNA is TGCGCCAGCAGTTCGAAAAGGGTCGGCTCCTACAATGAGCAGTTCTTC.

The chain joins TRBV7-9 to TRBJ2-7, with no clear D. The germline V gene has CDR1 SEHNR and CDR2 FQNEAQ (reference sequence). The CDR3 is 14 residues long. Trimming took 1 base from V and 4 from J, leaving 11 bases between them. The CDR3 reads CASSLGVTGYEQYF. DNA for the CDR3: TGTGCCAGCAGCTTAGGCGTAACGGGTTACGAGCAGTACTTC.

In its sample, this clonotype was seen once. The chain uses TRBV7-2 and TRBJ2-7; D not certain. Germline values: CDR1 SGHTA, CDR2 FQGNSA. This CDR3 region has 12 residues. Trimming stripped 8 bases from V and 1 base from J, with 9 bases between. The DNA for the CDR3 is TGTGCCAGCGGAGCGCCTTCCTACGAGCAGTACTTC. Translation: CASGAPSYEQYF.

This clonotype was counted once. The rearrangement uses TRBV11-1 and TRBJ2-7, with D tentatively TRBD1 (6 bases). V was trimmed by 5 bases and J by 6 bases, leaving 23 bases between them. The CDR3 is 16 residues long. CDR1 SGHAT and CDR2 FQDESV come from the germline V gene (reference sequence). The CDR3: CASSPRAQGRRGEQYF. As DNA, the CDR3 is TGTGCCAGCAGCCCCCGCGCACAGGGTAGGAGAGGCGAGCAGTACTTC.

The chain is built from TRBV5-6 and TRBJ1-6; D perhaps matches TRBD1 (5 bases). Trimming stripped 4 bases from V and 8 bases from J, with 19 bases between. The CDR3 spans 16 residues. The germline V gene encodes CDR1 SGHDT and CDR2 YYEEEE. The CDR3 protein is CASSLEGLSADSPLHF. In nucleotides, the CDR3 is TGTGCCAGCAGCCTTGAGGGACTCTCGGCCGATTCACCCCTCCACTTT. The whole variable domain, filled in from reference TRBV5-6 and TRBJ1-6, reads DAGVTQSPTHLIKTRGQQVTLRCSPKSGHDTVSWYQQALGQGPQFIFQYYEEEERQRGNFPDRFSGHQFPNYSSELNVNALLLGDSALYLCASSLEGLSADSPLHFGNGTRLTVT.

The chain employs TRBV9 and TRBJ2-3; TRBD2 agrees at 10 bases. The germline gives CDR1 SGDLS, CDR2 YYNGEE. The CDR3 is made up of 16 amino acids. V dropped 0 bases and J dropped 4; count of bases not matched to a gene: 5. CDR3 region: CASSVDSGGVADTQYF. The DNA for the CDR3 is TGTGCCAGCAGCGTAGACAGCGGGGGGGTCGCAGATACGCAGTATTTT.

The J gene is TRBJ2-1, the V gene TRBV9; TRBD1 might be the D (5 bases). The CDR3 has 11 amino acids. Germline loops: CDR1 SGDLS, CDR2 YYNGEE. V lost 4 bases and J lost 7, with 6 bases in between. CDR3: CASSPGNEQFF. CDR3 coding DNA: TGTGCCAGCAGCCCAGGGAATGAGCAGTTCTTC.

The rearrangement links TRBV3-1 to TRBJ2-5, with 10 positions matching TRBD2. Germline V lookup: CDR1 LGHDT, CDR2 YNNKEL (reference sequence). V was clipped by 5 bases and J by 4 bases; unmatched bases: 13. The CDR3 covers 17 residues. For the CDR3, the DNA is TGTGCCAGCAGCTTCTCCGCACTAGCGGGGAGATTAGAGACCCAGTACTTC. This gives the protein CASSFSALAGRLETQYF.

V usage is TRBV13 and J usage is TRBJ1-1; D might be TRBD1 (5 bases). Germline CDR1 and CDR2: PRHDT and FYEKMQ (reference sequence). CDR3 length: 19 residues. V was shortened by 5 bases and J by 1 base, with 26 bases between the two germline ends. CDR3 residues: CASSPRETSRRGWNTEAFF. The CDR3 DNA sequence: TGTGCCAGCAGCCCCCGAGAGACGTCCCGTAGGGGCTGGAACACTGAAGCTTTCTTT.

The genes are TRBV3-1 and TRBJ2-7; D is possibly TRBD2 (5 bases). Between the trimmed V and J ends, which lost 0 bases and 4 bases, there was a span of 10 bases. This CDR3 contains 14 residues. From germline, CDR1 is LGHDT and CDR2 YNNKEL (reference sequence). Here the CDR3 reads CASSQEVSGYEQYF. In DNA, the CDR3 is TGTGCCAGCAGCCAAGAGGTATCGGGGTACGAGCAGTACTTC.

The rearrangement joins TRBV30 to TRBJ1-4; 9 bases are a match to TRBD1. CDR3 length: 13 amino acids. CDR1 is GTSNPN, CDR2 SVGIG, per germline (reference sequence). Trimming cost V 6 bases and J 7 bases; bases outside gene matches: 6. The CDR3 loop is CACHRDRAEKLFF. The CDR3 nucleotides read TGTGCCTGTCACCGGGACAGGGCTGAAAAACTGTTTTTT.

V is TRBV3-1 and J is TRBJ2-3; 7 bases match TRBD2. V lost 1 base and J lost 10; bases outside the gene matches: 8. This CDR3 is 14 amino acids long. The germline V gene has CDR1 LGHDT and CDR2 YNNKEL (reference sequence). CDR3 bases: TGTGCCAGCAGCCAAGGAACGACTAGCCCGTCGCAGTATTTT. Encoded protein: CASSQGTTSPSQYF.